The 27 T cell receptor beta chains below all came from one sample that was sequenced in a study of shared clonotypes between healthy human individuals. Profiled with immunoSEQ multiplex PCR; TCRdb holds only in-frame clones, not every one. The table has over a million clones, 70% to 80% seen once. Sequencing was done on a sample of memory CD4+ T cells from PBMCs. Subset here: CD45RA-negative fraction. Every receptor here comes from a young man in good health. Some clones in this sample may be carry-over from other donors' samples.

V usage is TRBV11-3 and J usage is TRBJ2-2, with 7 positions matching TRBD1. CDR1 and CDR2 from the germline V gene are SGHNT and YENEEA. The CDR3 sequence is 14 residues long. The V and J ends lost 5 bases and 3 bases, in that order; junction bases with no gene match: 3. The chain's CDR3 is CASSQDRDTGELFF. DNA of the CDR3: TGTGCCAGCAGCCAAGACAGGGACACCGGGGAGCTGTTTTTT.

This chain uses TRBV2 with TRBJ1-3; 8 bases are a match to TRBD1. The V segment lost 3 bases and the J segment 4 bases; nucleotides outside the gene matches: 2. Germline CDR1 SNHLY, CDR2 FYNNEI. This CDR3 is built from 14 residues. In nucleotides, the CDR3 is TGTGCCAGCAGTGACGGACAGGGCGGAAACACCATATATTTT. Its protein is CASSDGQGGNTIYF. The full variable domain, in which reference TRBV2 and TRBJ1-3 provide the parts outside the CDR3, is EPEVTQTPSHQVTQMGQEVILRCVPISNHLYFYWYRQILGQKVEFLVSFYNNEISEKSEIFDDQFSVERPDGSNFTLKIRSTKLEDSAMYFCASSDGQGGNTIYFGEGSWLTVV.

The chain has TRBV27 and TRBJ2-1; perhaps TRBD1 as D (6 bases). The V end lost 5 bases, the J end lost 9 bases, and 14 bases lay between the germline ends. CDR3 size: 13 residues. CDR1 MNHEY and CDR2 SMNVEV come from the germline V gene (reference sequence). The CDR3 spells CASSPPGAGEQFF. The CDR3 DNA follows: TGTGCCAGCAGTCCCCCAGGGGCGGGTGAGCAGTTCTTC.

The CDR3 here is CASSPSDGGYTF. The CDR3 DNA is TGTGCCAGCAGTCCATCGGACGGTGGCTACACCTTC. The J gene is TRBJ1-2, the V gene TRBV28; unclear D gene. With 5 bases removed from V and 7 bases from J, the gap between germline ends came to 11 bases. Looked up from germline, CDR1 is MDHEN and CDR2 is SYDVKM. CDR3 length: 12 amino acids.

About this clone: This sample includes further DNA sequences coding for the same CDR3. The CDR3 DNA is TGTGCCAGCAGCTTGGGACTAGCGGGAGATACGCAGTATTTT. It encodes CASSLGLAGDTQYF. The chain employs TRBV7-3 and TRBJ2-3, with 12 bases matching TRBD2. The germline CDR1 and CDR2 sequences are SGHTA and FQGTGA. V gave up 3 bases and J gave up 5 bases; unmatched junction bases: 0. CDR3 length: 14 amino acids.

This rearrangement joins TRBV5-1 to TRBJ2-2; maybe TRBD2 (6 bases). Germline lookup yields CDR1 SGHRS and CDR2 YFSETQ. This CDR3 has 14 amino acids. V shed 9 bases and J shed 1 base, with 13 bases lying between them. The CDR3 spells CATRVEGNTGELFF. CDR3 DNA sequence: TGCGCCACGCGGGTGGAGGGGAACACCGGGGAGCTGTTTTTT.

J is TRBJ2-3 and V is TRBV28; D not certain. This CDR3 comprises 13 residues. Trimming shortened V by 2 bases and J by 10 bases, and 13 bases separated the two germline ends. Germline assignment: CDR1 MDHEN and CDR2 SYDVKM. This chain's CDR3 is CASSLVPLGSQYF. The DNA for the CDR3 is TGTGCCAGCAGTTTAGTTCCCCTAGGGTCGCAGTATTTT.

Points on this clone: Since a far larger clone is one base different, this is likely a read error. J is TRBJ2-3 and V is TRBV7-2, with D hard to call. This CDR3 has 11 amino acids. Trimming left V 5 bases short and J 2 bases short, with 2 bases between. Germline CDR1 and CDR2: SGHTA and FQGNSA. The CDR3 region is CASSHTDTQYF. The CDR3 bases are TGTGCCAGCAGCCACACAGATACGCAGTATTTT.

The chain uses TRBV6-6 and TRBJ2-7, with D uncertain. CDR1 MNHNY and CDR2 SVGAGI come from the germline V gene (reference sequence). V was shortened by 6 bases and J by 7 bases, with 10 bases between the two germline ends. There are 11 residues in the CDR3. The CDR3, as DNA: TGTGCCAGCAGCCAGCCCGGGGAGCAGTACTTC. It codes for CASSQPGEQYF.

V is TRBV2 and J is TRBJ1-2, with D uncertain. V was cut by 5 bases and J by 0 bases, with 7 bases left in between. The CDR3 totals 13 residues. Germline V gene lookup returns CDR1 SNHLY and CDR2 FYNNEI. CDR3 region: CASSRQTNYGYTF. The CDR3 nucleotides are TGTGCCAGCAGTCGGCAGACTAACTATGGCTACACCTTC.

The chain is built from TRBV6-5 and TRBJ1-6; 8 positions match TRBD1. CDR1 and CDR2 from the germline V gene are MNHEY and SVGAGI. This CDR3 is 13 amino acids long. The V and J ends lost 8 bases and 8 bases, in that order; junction bases with no gene match: 5. CDR3 amino acids: CASQGARYSPLHF. CDR3 DNA: TGTGCCAGCCAGGGGGCCCGGTATTCACCCCTCCACTTT.

V usage is TRBV10-3 and J usage is TRBJ2-2; D may match TRBD1 or TRBD2 (5 bases each). The V and J ends lost 6 bases and 6 bases respectively, with 11 bases between them. CDR3 length: 13 amino acids. Germline V gives CDR1 ENHRY, CDR2 SYGVKD. CDR3 DNA sequence: TGTGCCATCAGCCGGGACGTATCCGGGGAGCTGTTTTTT. Amino acid sequence: CAISRDVSGELFF.

The chain uses TRBV4-1 and TRBJ2-7; the D gene is possibly TRBD1 (6 bases). The CDR3 spans 15 residues. Germline loops: CDR1 MGHRA, CDR2 YSYEKL. V was pared by 1 base and J by 0 bases, with 10 bases between. Written as DNA, the CDR3 is TGCGCCAGCAGCCAAGGGTACAGGGCCTCCTACGAGCAGTACTTC. Encoded protein: CASSQGYRASYEQYF.

The chain uses TRBV5-1 and TRBJ2-1, with no clear D. Deletions cut 5 bases from V and 9 bases from J, with 18 bases between. CDR3 length: 14 amino acids. Germline CDR1 SGHRS, CDR2 YFSETQ. CDR3 nucleotides: TGCGCCAGCAGTTTTCCGCCCCCTTCCGGTGAGCAGTTCTTC. It codes for CASSFPPPSGEQFF.

Here the CDR3 DNA reads TGCAGCGTTGGTCCTCGACAGGGGAATGGCTACACCTTC. Its translation is CSVGPRQGNGYTF. The chain has TRBV29-1 and TRBJ1-2; 8 bases align to TRBD1. There are 13 residues in the CDR3. Per germline, CDR1 SQVTM and CDR2 ANQGSEA. Germline trimming cut 4 bases from V and 6 bases from J; bases unmatched to any gene: 7.

V and J are TRBV7-2 and TRBJ2-1; 9 nucleotides align to TRBD1. Germline V lookup: CDR1 SGHTA, CDR2 FQGNSA. V was clipped by 5 bases and J by 7 bases; unmatched bases: 6. The CDR3 is made up of 14 amino acids. CDR3 in DNA: TGTGCCAGCAGCGCACAGGGGGCAAGGAATGAGCAGTTCTTC. This gives the protein CASSAQGARNEQFF.

This chain uses TRBV28 with TRBJ2-5, with D perhaps matching TRBD1 or TRBD2 (5 bases each). Trimming stripped 5 bases from V and 4 bases from J, with 17 bases between. CDR3 length equals 15 residues. In germline, CDR1 is MDHEN, CDR2 SYDVKM. CDR3 nucleotide sequence: TGTGCCAGCAGTCGATTCGTGGGGGTCCGAGAGACCCAGTACTTC. Translation gives CASSRFVGVRETQYF.

The J gene is TRBJ2-1, the V gene TRBV11-2, with 10 positions matching TRBD2. The CDR3 covers 16 residues. V shed 5 bases and J 8 bases; nucleotides not matched to a gene: 12. In germline, CDR1 is SGHAT, CDR2 FQNNGV. CDR3 nucleotides: TGTGCCAGCAGCCCCCGCCCTAGCGGGAGCTTCTATGAGCAGTTCTTC. As protein: CASSPRPSGSFYEQFF.

The J gene is TRBJ2-2, the V gene TRBV30; tentatively, D is TRBD2 (5 bases). Looked up from germline, CDR1 is GTSNPN and CDR2 is SVGIG (reference sequence). The V end lost 2 bases, the J end lost 4 bases, and 14 bases lay between the germline ends. The CDR3 runs 15 residues. The DNA for the CDR3 is TGTGCCTGGAGTCGAGGACTCACGGCCACCGGGGAGCTGTTTTTT. This codes for CAWSRGLTATGELFF.

Concerning this clone itself: In the same sample, other DNA sequences code for this CDR3. The chain is built from TRBV28 and TRBJ2-1, with D possibly TRBD2 on 5 matching bases. The V end lost 8 bases, the J end lost 3 bases, and 8 bases lay between the germline ends. The CDR3 is made up of 12 amino acids. Germline CDR1 MDHEN, CDR2 SYDVKM. CDR3 DNA: TGTGCCAGCTCTACTAGCTACAATGAGCAGTTCTTC. Protein sequence: CASSTSYNEQFF.

The rearrangement uses TRBV5-1 and TRBJ1-2; tentative D call: TRBD1 (6 bases). The CDR3 spans 15 residues. In germline, CDR1 is SGHRS, CDR2 YFSETQ. Trimming removed 0 bases from V and 4 bases from J, with 13 bases in between. CDR3 DNA: TGCGCCAGCAGCTTGGGGTTACCGGGGGCCTATGGCTACACCTTC. Its protein product is CASSLGLPGAYGYTF.

For this clone: This may stem from a read error, because a much larger clone lies one nucleotide away. The rearrangement uses TRBV4-1 and TRBJ2-7, with D possibly being TRBD2 (5 bases). Trimming took 1 base from V and 8 from J, leaving 18 bases between them. The germline V gene encodes CDR1 MGHRA and CDR2 YSYEKL. The CDR3 spans 15 residues. The CDR3 loop reads CASSQVTNGENKQYF. CDR3 nucleotide sequence: TGCGCCAGCAGCCAAGTCACTAACGGGGAGAATAAGCAGTACTTC.

The CDR3 coding sequence is TGTGCCTGGAGTTGGGGACTAGCGGGAGCCGGGCAGTACTTC. Its protein is CAWSWGLAGAGQYF. The rearrangement uses TRBV30 and TRBJ2-7; 14 nucleotides match TRBD2. V lost 2 bases and J lost 9; bases outside the gene matches: 6. Germline V CDR1 and CDR2: GTSNPN, SVGIG (reference sequence). CDR3 length: 14 amino acids.

Concerning this clone itself: One base away lies a much larger clone, so this may be a sequencing read error. The V and J genes are TRBV5-6 and TRBJ2-5; D is possibly TRBD2 (6 bases). The V gene's germline CDR1 is SGHDT and CDR2 YYEEEE. This CDR3 spans 14 amino acids. Trimming took off 0 bases at V and 3 bases at J, with 9 bases between the two ends. The CDR3 loop reads CASSLGVAEETQYF. CDR3 DNA sequence: TGTGCCAGCAGCTTGGGGGTAGCGGAAGAGACCCAGTACTTC.

This chain joins TRBV27 and TRBJ1-2; TRBD1 matches 7 bases. With V trimmed by 3 bases and J by 4 bases, 5 bases remained unmatched. The CDR3 sequence is 14 residues long. Germline CDR1 and CDR2: MNHEY and SMNVEV (reference sequence). Here the CDR3 reads CASSLTRQGYGYTF. CDR3 coding DNA: TGTGCCAGCAGTTTGACAAGACAGGGCTATGGCTACACCTTC.

This clone was counted at least ten times. This specimen includes other DNA sequences encoding the same CDR3. The V and J genes are TRBV15 and TRBJ2-7; TRBD1 aligns across 7 bases. The CDR3 spans 13 residues. The ends lost 9 bases at V and 0 bases at J; junction bases unmatched: 5. Germline lookup yields CDR1 LNHNV and CDR2 YYDKDF (reference sequence). DNA for the CDR3: TGTGCCACTTCGACAGGGAACTCCTACGAGCAGTACTTC. Protein: CATSTGNSYEQYF.

This chain connects TRBV18 to TRBJ2-5; D possibly corresponds to TRBD2 (5 bases). Germline V gene data show CDR1 as KGHSH and CDR2 as LQKENI. The CDR3 is 13 residues long. Trimming stripped 2 bases from V and 4 bases from J, with 8 bases between. CDR3 region: CASSPTSIETQYF. DNA for the CDR3: TGTGCCAGCTCACCAACTAGTATAGAGACCCAGTACTTC. Full variable domain (rest looked up from reference TRBV18 and TRBJ2-5): NAGVMQNPRHLVRRRGQEARLRCSPMKGHSHVYWYRQLPEEGLKFMVYLQKENIIDESGMPKERFSAEFPKEGPSILRIQQVVRGDSAAYFCASSPTSIETQYFGPGTRLLVL.